Presented here are 12 T cell receptor beta chains from one specimen sequenced in a study of T cell responses to AZD1222 COVID-19 vaccine. Libraries were prepared by immunoSEQ multiplex PCR; TCRdb keeps only in-frame clonotypes and omits some of them. Here the sample spans roughly 97,000 clones, roughly 93% being singletons. The starting material was peripheral blood, obtained on day 0 of AZD1222 vaccination. The receptors originated from an adult in good health.

The rearrangement uses TRBV11-2 and TRBJ1-2; D possibly corresponds to TRBD1 (6 bases). Germline assignment: CDR1 SGHAT and CDR2 FQNNGV. The length of the CDR3 is 14 residues. Trimming removed 0 bases from V and 1 base from J, with 6 bases in between. The CDR3 coding sequence is TGTGCCAGCAGCTTAGAAGGGGGTAACTATGGCTACACCTTC. Translated: CASSLEGGNYGYTF.

The chain joins TRBV11-3 to TRBJ1-1; D unclear. CDR3 length: 13 residues. Per the germline V gene, CDR1 is SGHNT and CDR2 is YENEEA. Trimming took off 4 bases at V and 12 bases at J, with 18 bases between the two ends. This CDR3 reads CASSSLVVGSPFF. Here the CDR3 DNA reads TGTGCCAGCAGCTCGCTAGTGGTAGGGTCTCCTTTCTTT.

This rearrangement joins TRBV18 to TRBJ2-1; D remains unclear. Between the trimmed V and J ends, which lost 5 bases and 3 bases, there was a span of 11 bases. The CDR3 consists of 14 residues. Germline CDR1 and CDR2: KGHSH and LQKENI. The CDR3 region has the DNA TGTGCCAGCTCAAGCCAGGACGACTACAATGAGCAGTTCTTC. Residues: CASSSQDDYNEQFF.

The V and J genes are TRBV29-1 and TRBJ2-7, with D perhaps matching TRBD2 (6 bases). V lost 6 bases, J lost 2 bases, and 17 bases lay in between. There are 14 residues in the CDR3. CDR1 SQVTM and CDR2 ANQGSEA come from the germline V gene. Written as DNA, the CDR3 is TGCAGCGTCAGAAGGGCTAGCGAGACCTACGAGCAGTACTTC. This translates into CSVRRASETYEQYF.

This clone was observed a single time. The chain is built from TRBV5-1 and TRBJ2-1; 9 bases are shared with TRBD2. The CDR3 sequence is 16 residues long. Germline V CDR1 and CDR2: SGHRS, YFSETQ. With 4 bases clipped from V and 2 bases from J, the junction kept 7 bases outside the gene matches. The CDR3: CASSQGLAITYNEQFF. As DNA, the CDR3 is TGCGCCAGCAGCCAGGGACTAGCAATCACCTACAATGAGCAGTTCTTC.

The sample holds one count of this clone. The V call is TRBV18, the J call TRBJ1-6; D is ambiguous. The germline CDR1 and CDR2 sequences are KGHSH and LQKENI. V lost 3 bases to trimming and J lost 3 bases, with 9 bases between them. This CDR3 region has 15 residues. The CDR3 DNA reads as TGTGCCAGCTCACCCGAGACAAGCTATAATTCACCCCTCCACTTT. Protein sequence: CASSPETSYNSPLHF.

This chain joins TRBV14 and TRBJ2-1, with 9 bases fitting TRBD2. The germline gives CDR1 SGHDN, CDR2 FVKESK. This CDR3 contains 15 residues. Losses at the gene ends were 3 bases for V and 4 bases for J; bases not matched to a gene: 4. CDR3 sequence reads: CASSHIAGAYNEQFF. In DNA form, the CDR3 reads TGTGCCAGCAGCCATATAGCGGGAGCTTACAATGAGCAGTTCTTC.

The chain uses TRBV12-3 or TRBV12-4 and TRBJ1-1; the match to TRBD1 covers 11 bases. V trimming: 5 bases; J trimming: 10 bases; junction bases outside the gene matches: 6. This CDR3 has 13 residues. The CDR3 spells CASSLGQGALAFF. The CDR3 nucleotides are TGTGCCAGCAGTCTCGGACAGGGGGCTTTAGCTTTCTTT.

The chain joins TRBV28 to TRBJ2-7, with TRBD2 matching 9 bases. Germline V gene sequence: CDR1 MDHEN, CDR2 SYDVKM. CDR3 length: 14 amino acids. V dropped 7 bases and J dropped 4; count of bases not matched to a gene: 8. The DNA for the CDR3 is TGTGCCAGCACTATAGCGGGAGACGGTTACGAGCAGTACTTC. Translating it yields CASTIAGDGYEQYF.

The chain joins TRBV9 to TRBJ2-1; weak D call: TRBD2 (6 bases). V shed 3 bases and J shed 5 bases, with 18 bases lying between them. The CDR3 sequence is 16 residues long. CDR1 SGDLS and CDR2 YYNGEE come from the germline V gene. The CDR3 sequence: CASSGLGGTSNNEQFF. The CDR3 region has the DNA TGTGCCAGCAGCGGCCTGGGGGGAACGTCGAACAATGAGCAGTTCTTC.

This chain connects TRBV18 to TRBJ1-1; D gene unclear. Trimming took off 3 bases at V and 1 base at J, with 9 bases between the two ends. Germline CDR1 is KGHSH and CDR2 is LQKENI. There are 14 residues in the CDR3. The CDR3 DNA reads as TGTGCCAGCTCACCGCTTGAGGGGAACACTGAAGCTTTCTTT. This gives the protein CASSPLEGNTEAFF.

The V gene is TRBV30, the J gene TRBJ2-7; D perhaps matches TRBD2 (5 bases). V lost 2 bases and J 4 bases, leaving 12 bases between the germline ends. CDR1 is GTSNPN, CDR2 SVGIG, per germline (reference sequence). The CDR3 spans 13 residues. CDR3 nucleotides: TGTGCCTGGAGTAAGGTCGAGGGATACGAGCAGTACTTC. Translation: CAWSKVEGYEQYF.